This TCR beta chain was recovered during a study of blood T cell repertoires in COVID-19 (dated by TCRdb to the early 2020s). A note on the overall study: Samples covering the acute and convalescent phases of COVID-19 were provided by collaborators in the United States, Italy and Spain. Subjects who had been exposed to COVID-19, were actively infected with it, or had recovered from it provided the deeply sampled blood TCRbeta repertoires that made up the dataset. The prospective study material was composed of cDNA or gDNA derived from T cells, B-cell-depleted T cells, or PBMCs. Samples came from the ongoing ImmuneRACE study (first 160 participants) plus 1,254 subjects from 6 global collaborators. Where HLA class I and class II types were available, the types were taken from metadata supplied by the sample provider, not from assay-based typing. The repertoires were released in a freely available public database meant as a resource for research on the immune response to SARS-CoV-2. A de-identified subject ID, COVID-19 status, age in years and sex were almost always included in the sample metadata. Overall study results and their limits: The quantity of clinical and demographic metadata differed by source and by participant and was supplied without curation.

CDR1 and CDR2, looked up from the germline V gene, are SGHDT and YYEEEE. Spanning cysteine to phenylalanine, the CDR3 consists of 14 amino acids. Of the read, only the CDR3 DNA is kept; its 42 bases are in frame from base 1. V and J are trimmed by 4 bases and 10 bases, and the gene matches miss 5 bases of the junction. Samples from volunteer blood donors who had recovered from COVID-19 were contributed by a second Seattle source. Each collaborating institution followed its own protocols to collect whole blood in K2EDTA tubes. For TCRbeta analysis, collaborators shipped samples as frozen whole blood, isolated PBMCs, or DNA extracted from either of those sample types. TCRbeta CDR3 regions were amplified from genomic DNA using the immunoSEQ Assay, a bias-controlled multiplex PCR. On the study's bioinformatics: Within the assay, amplification of reference gene primers was used to estimate how many nucleated cells each sample contained. Sequence reads were collapsed and filtered to measure the absolute abundance of every unique TCRbeta CDR3 rearrangement. For each sample, productive Simpson clonality was calculated by taking the square root of Simpson's diversity index across productive rearrangements. TCRdb carries this immuneACCESS record with in-frame sequences only. Its versions omit some clonotypes, under half of them owing to an unresolved V gene in the studies checked, with the rest unexplained. The DNA gave D and trimming, while V, J and clone size come from that table. The sample contains over 250,000 clones, roughly 90% of them found a single time. The ten largest clones take up less than 5% of the sample.

To note about this clone: Which antigen it targets is not known. Base qualities are not provided; no much larger clone lies one nucleotide away.

Specimen: peripheral blood. This clonotype was obtained from a man in his sixties who had recovered from COVID-19. The sequence is built from TRBV5-6 and TRBJ1-6; 10 middle bases align to TRBD1. The CDR3 here reads CASSRGQGGSPLHF. The nucleotide sequence reads as follows: TGTGCCAGCAGCCGCGGACAGGGGGGATCACCCCTCCACTTT.